This T cell receptor (beta chain) was identified during a study of Graves' ophthalmopathy and Graves' hyperthyroidism. Enrolled hyperthyroidism patients had a new diagnosis, a duration under 2 months, and an age of 18 to 65. The PBMC fraction was derived from more than 8 ml of fresh peripheral blood. RNA served as the template for amplifying TCR beta CDR3 regions. HTBI primers served in a first-round RT-PCR, which a second-round multiplex PCR followed. MiXCR was run by TCRdb on the multiplex PCR reads, yielding one entry per CDR3 protein. The data contain hundreds of thousands of distinct CDR3 sequences, 21% of them seen just once; the ten biggest clones take up around 3.2%. Study results and caveats: Between ophthalmopathy and stable hyperthyroidism, a 13-signature model drew a separation with around 86% sensitivity and 81.08% specificity.

This clonotype was seen repeatedly, ten times or more. Its target is unknown. The CDR3 extends over 12 amino acids. Germline CDR1 MDHEN, CDR2 SYDVKM. Trimming stripped 5 bases from V and 12 bases from J, with 11 bases between. Material for sequencing was peripheral blood. The TCR sequence derives from a woman under 30 with stable Graves' hyperthyroidism. This chain links TRBV28 with TRBJ2-6, with D uncertain. CDR3 coding DNA: TGTGCCAGCAGTCCCGGAGTGGGCGTCCTGACTTTC. It specifies CASSPGVGVLTF.